A single T cell receptor beta chain is shown here with its context. In the original analysis: Amplification of reference gene primers provided the estimated nucleated cell counts. The method was immunoSEQ multiplex PCR; TCRdb's version includes in-frame clones alone and lacks a portion of them. V and J calls and clone size are copied from that table; D and trimming were computed from the DNA. Among 100,000 to 120,000 clones listed, around 83% were seen once. The sample originates from a study of blood T cell repertoires in COVID-19. About the research overall: There were acute and convalescent COVID-19 samples, and they came from the United States, Italy and Spain. T cells, B-cell-depleted T cells, or PBMCs provided the cDNA or gDNA that served as material.

The trim removed 5 bases at V and 7 bases at J, leaving 8 bases unmatched. Germline V gene lookup returns CDR1 SGHNT and CDR2 YENEEA. CDR3 length: 14 residues. Sequenced: peripheral blood. This TCR derives from a woman of 80 years or more with acute or convalescent COVID-19. The V gene is TRBV11-3, the J gene TRBJ1-1, with 9 positions matching TRBD1. The CDR3 DNA is TGTGCCAGCAGCCTTACAGGGGGCTCGGGTGAAGCTTTCTTT. This gives the protein CASSLTGGSGEAFF.